This TCR beta chain was sequenced for a study of T cell responses to AZD1222 COVID-19 vaccine. Some clones are missing from TCRdb's copy, which holds only in-frame ones; the method was immunoSEQ multiplex PCR. The sample has around 140,000 clones, about 93% seen once. Sequences were derived from peripheral blood, sampled on day 0 of AZD1222 vaccination. The origin of this receptor is an adult in good health.

The CDR3 DNA reads as TGTGCCAGCAACGAGGGGAGAGCGGGAGTAGGGGAGCAGTACTTC. This codes for CASNEGRAGVGEQYF. This chain links TRBV9 with TRBJ2-7, with 8 nucleotides matching TRBD2. The CDR3 length is 15 residues. V lost 6 bases and J lost 7; bases outside the gene matches: 15. Germline loops: CDR1 SGDLS, CDR2 YYNGEE.